Presented here are 18 T cell receptor beta chains from one specimen sequenced in a study of blood T cell repertoires in COVID-19. Some clones are missing from TCRdb's copy, which holds only in-frame ones; the method was immunoSEQ multiplex PCR. The table includes about 130,000 clones, about 70% detected once. Sequencing was carried out using peripheral blood. The receptors derive from a man between 60 and 70 years old with acute or convalescent COVID-19.

The chain combines TRBV2 with TRBJ2-3; TRBD2 matches 7 bases. This CDR3 has 16 amino acids. Looked up from germline, CDR1 is SNHLY and CDR2 is FYNNEI. V dropped 5 bases and J dropped 1; count of bases not matched to a gene: 9. CDR3 nucleotides: TGTGCCAGCAGTTCCTTCACTAGCGCCCGCACAGATACGCAGTATTTT. It is translated as CASSSFTSARTDTQYF.

This clone was recorded only once. This sequence joins TRBV28 and TRBJ2-7; TRBD1 matches 9 bases. The CDR3 consists of 16 residues. Looked up from germline, CDR1 is MDHEN and CDR2 is SYDVKM. J gave up 2 bases and V 3 bases, and 8 bases lay outside the gene matches. The CDR3 loop is CASSFPLGQGPYEQYF. The CDR3 DNA reads TGTGCCAGCAGTTTCCCCCTCGGACAGGGGCCCTACGAGCAGTACTTC.

The gene calls are TRBV13 and TRBJ2-5, with 10 nucleotides matching TRBD2. The germline CDR1 and CDR2 sequences are PRHDT and FYEKMQ (reference sequence). The V gene end was trimmed by 5 bases and the J gene end by 4 bases; junction bases not matched to a gene: 10. The CDR3 consists of 16 residues. The CDR3 region is CASSRKLAGSPETQYF. The CDR3 nucleotides are TGTGCCAGCAGCCGTAAACTAGCGGGATCTCCAGAGACCCAGTACTTC.

V and J are TRBV7-9 and TRBJ2-7; maybe TRBD1 (6 bases). Trimming removed 2 bases from V and 5 bases from J, with 16 bases in between. Germline V gene sequence: CDR1 SEHNR, CDR2 FQNEAQ (reference sequence). The CDR3 runs 15 residues. The CDR3 DNA reads as TGTGCCAGCAGCTTACAGGACAGTGGTGGGCACGAGCAGTACTTC. Translated: CASSLQDSGGHEQYF.

V and J are TRBV3-1 (or the pseudogene TRBV3-2) and TRBJ2-2, with D possibly being TRBD1 (7 bases). The CDR3 consists of 15 residues. Germline values: CDR1 LGHDT, CDR2 YNNKEL (reference sequence). The V and J ends lost 1 base and 8 bases respectively, with 14 bases between them. The CDR3: CASSQGAGGFGELFF. The CDR3 DNA is TGTGCCAGCAGCCAAGGCGCAGGGGGGTTTGGGGAGCTGTTTTTT.

The chain couples TRBV15 to TRBJ2-2; no reliable D call. This CDR3 is 14 amino acids long. The V end was cut by 1 base, the J end by 2 bases, with 5 bases between. Germline CDR1 LNHNV, CDR2 YYDKDF (reference sequence). Written as DNA, the CDR3 is TGTGCCACCAGCAGAGGGCACAACACCGGGGAGCTGTTTTTT. Residues: CATSRGHNTGELFF.

This clone has just one count. V is TRBV5-4 and J is TRBJ2-1; TRBD2 matches at 11 bases. Germline trimming cut 4 bases from V and 0 bases from J; bases unmatched to any gene: 3. This CDR3 is 16 amino acids long. The germline V gene has CDR1 SGHNT and CDR2 YYREEE (reference sequence). CDR3 DNA: TGTGCCAGCAGCCCTAGCGGGGGGATCTCCTACAATGAGCAGTTCTTC. It codes for CASSPSGGISYNEQFF.

The rearrangement uses TRBV10-2 and TRBJ2-3; D ambiguous. Between the trimmed V and J ends, which lost 5 bases and 4 bases, there was a span of 7 bases. Germline assignment: CDR1 WSHSY and CDR2 SAAADI. The CDR3 sequence is 12 residues long. The CDR3 nucleotides read TGCGCCAGCAGTCCTCTTTCAGATACGCAGTATTTT. Encoded protein: CASSPLSDTQYF.

This sequence joins TRBV4-1 and TRBJ1-1; a possible D gene is TRBD1 (5 bases). CDR3 size: 13 residues. The V gene lost 1 base and the J gene lost 8 bases, with 11 bases spanning the gap. CDR1 is MGHRA, CDR2 YSYEKL, per germline. The CDR3 DNA follows: TGCGCCAGCAGCCAAGTTAGGGGATTGGAAGCTTTCTTT. It is translated as CASSQVRGLEAFF.

CDR3 sequence reads: CASSPSLQGYEQYF. The CDR3 DNA reads as TGTGCCAGCAGCCCATCCTTACAGGGTTACGAGCAGTACTTC. The V call is TRBV28, the J call TRBJ2-7; a weak D match, TRBD1 (6 bases). The CDR3 sequence is 14 residues long. The germline CDR1 and CDR2 sequences are MDHEN and SYDVKM. V gave up 6 bases and J gave up 4 bases, with 16 bases separating them.

This chain connects TRBV19 to TRBJ1-2, with D uncertain. V lost 3 bases and J lost 3, with 17 bases in between. This CDR3 region has 16 residues. Germline-derived CDR1 and CDR2 are LNHDA and SQIVND (reference sequence). The CDR3 bases are TGTGCCAGTAGTATCAATCGGGGAGCCAATCACTATGGCTACACCTTC. The encoded protein is CASSINRGANHYGYTF.

The count of this clone is one. This chain uses TRBV6-5 with TRBJ1-1; TRBD1 aligns across 8 bases. Germline V gene lookup returns CDR1 MNHEY and CDR2 SVGAGI. The CDR3 runs 14 residues. With V trimmed by 8 bases and J by 8 bases, 13 bases remained unmatched. Here the CDR3 DNA reads TGTGCCAGCCGACTCGGGCAGGGGGCTCGGGAAGCTTTCTTT. As protein: CASRLGQGAREAFF.

The V gene is TRBV18, the J gene TRBJ2-6; D uncertain. This CDR3 has 17 residues. The V end was cut by 3 bases, the J end by 4 bases, with 16 bases between. Germline V gene data show CDR1 as KGHSH and CDR2 as LQKENI. The CDR3 DNA follows: TGTGCCAGCTCACCTGGCCAGCCCCAGGCGGGGGCCAACGTCCTGACTTTC. Its protein is CASSPGQPQAGANVLTF.

The genes are TRBV24-1 and TRBJ1-5, with a weak D call TRBD1 (6 bases). CDR1 and CDR2 from the germline V gene are KGHDR and SFDVKD. Trimming shortened V by 11 bases and J by 4 bases, and 14 bases separated the two germline ends. This CDR3 has 13 residues. The CDR3 region is CASPQGQNQPQHF. The CDR3 DNA sequence: TGTGCCAGCCCCCAGGGGCAAAATCAGCCCCAGCATTTT.

The V and J genes are TRBV14 and TRBJ1-1, with D uncertain. The CDR3 loop spans 14 amino acids. CDR1 SGHDN and CDR2 FVKESK come from the germline V gene. V was clipped by 3 bases and J by 0 bases, with 8 bases between them. Here the CDR3 reads CASSHPGMNTEAFF. The DNA for the CDR3 is TGTGCCAGCAGCCATCCGGGGATGAACACTGAAGCTTTCTTT.

Notes on this clone: Additional DNA sequences in this sample encode the identical CDR3. The genes are TRBV6-5 and TRBJ1-1; D unresolved. Germline V gene data show CDR1 as MNHEY and CDR2 as SVGAGI. The ends were cut back, 2 bases at V and 8 bases at J, with 6 bases in the middle. The CDR3 has 11 amino acids. CDR3 sequence: CASSYGTEAFF. Written as DNA, the CDR3 is TGTGCCAGCAGTTACGGCACCGAAGCTTTCTTT.

The genes are TRBV4-2 and TRBJ2-3; D might be TRBD2 (6 bases). V lost 6 bases and J 0 bases, leaving 13 bases between the germline ends. Germline V gene data show CDR1 as LGHNA and CDR2 as YNFKEQ. This CDR3 contains 15 residues. The CDR3: CASSQGLKSTDTQYF. Written as DNA, the CDR3 is TGTGCCAGCAGTCAGGGACTCAAGAGCACAGATACGCAGTATTTT.

V and J are TRBV9 and TRBJ2-3, with a tentative D call TRBD2 (6 bases). Germline V gene sequence: CDR1 SGDLS, CDR2 YYNGEE. Trimming pared 4 bases from V and 4 bases from J, leaving 19 bases between. This CDR3 contains 16 residues. The DNA of the CDR3 is TGTGCCAGCAGCCTAGCCCAGGTGCGGGGTGCAGATACGCAGTATTTT. Translating gives CASSLAQVRGADTQYF.